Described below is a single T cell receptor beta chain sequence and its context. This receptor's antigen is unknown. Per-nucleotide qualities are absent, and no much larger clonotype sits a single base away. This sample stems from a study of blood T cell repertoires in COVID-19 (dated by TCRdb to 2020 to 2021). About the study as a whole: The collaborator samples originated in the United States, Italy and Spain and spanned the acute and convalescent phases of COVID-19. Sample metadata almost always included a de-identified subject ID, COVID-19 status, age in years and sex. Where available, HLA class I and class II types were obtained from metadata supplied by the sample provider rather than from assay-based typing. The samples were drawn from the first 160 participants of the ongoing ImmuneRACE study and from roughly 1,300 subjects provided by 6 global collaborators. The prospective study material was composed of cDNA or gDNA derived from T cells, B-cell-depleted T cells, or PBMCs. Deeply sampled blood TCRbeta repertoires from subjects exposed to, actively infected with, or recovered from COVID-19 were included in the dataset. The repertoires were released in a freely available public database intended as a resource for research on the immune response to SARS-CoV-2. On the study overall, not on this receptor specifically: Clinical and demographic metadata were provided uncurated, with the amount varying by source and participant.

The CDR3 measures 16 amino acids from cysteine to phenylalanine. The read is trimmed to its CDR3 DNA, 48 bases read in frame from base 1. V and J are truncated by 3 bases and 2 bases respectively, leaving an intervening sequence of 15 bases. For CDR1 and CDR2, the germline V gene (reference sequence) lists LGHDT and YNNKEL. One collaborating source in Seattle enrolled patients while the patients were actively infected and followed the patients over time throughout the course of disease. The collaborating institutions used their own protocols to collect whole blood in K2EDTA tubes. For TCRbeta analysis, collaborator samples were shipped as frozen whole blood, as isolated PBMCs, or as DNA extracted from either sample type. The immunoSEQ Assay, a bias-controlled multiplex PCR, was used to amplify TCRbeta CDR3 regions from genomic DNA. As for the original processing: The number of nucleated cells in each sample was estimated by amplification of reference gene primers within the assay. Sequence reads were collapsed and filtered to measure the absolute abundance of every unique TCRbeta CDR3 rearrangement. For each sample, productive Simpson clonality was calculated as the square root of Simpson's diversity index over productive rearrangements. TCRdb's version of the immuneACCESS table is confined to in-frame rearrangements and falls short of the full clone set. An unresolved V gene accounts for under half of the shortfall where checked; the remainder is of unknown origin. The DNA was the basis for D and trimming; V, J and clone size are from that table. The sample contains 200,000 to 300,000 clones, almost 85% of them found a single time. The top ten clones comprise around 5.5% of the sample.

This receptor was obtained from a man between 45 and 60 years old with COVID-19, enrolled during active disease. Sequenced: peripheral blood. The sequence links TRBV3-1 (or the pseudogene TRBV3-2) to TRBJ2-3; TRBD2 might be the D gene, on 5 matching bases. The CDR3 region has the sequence CASSHKDGEITDTQYF. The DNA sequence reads TGTGCCAGCAGCCACAAGGACGGGGAGATCACAGATACGCAGTATTTT.